A selection of T cell receptor beta chains follows, all from one sample in a study of cytomegalovirus exposure and HLA in healthy donors. The table came from immunoSEQ multiplex PCR; TCRdb's copy has only in-frame clones and leaves some out. The data show approximately 160,000 clones, 77% seen once. Source material: PBMCs. The origin of the receptors is a male donor in good health and CMV-seropositive. CDR3s include the opening cysteine and the closing phenylalanine or tryptophan. D genes are given only for firm matches. Clone size appears in some rows only: once, few, many, or a class for an expanded clone.

TRBV5-6	TRBJ1-6	NA	NA	CASSFGTGLESPLHF	TGTGCCAGCAGCTTTGGAACAGGGCTAGAATCACCCCTCCACTTT
TRBV5-4	TRBJ2-3	NA	NA	CASSLRGTQYF	TGTGCCAGCAGCTTGAGGGGGACGCAGTATTTT
TRBV25-1	TRBJ2-3	TRBD2	NA	CASSPQGTSGGRGYF	TGTGCCAGCAGTCCCCAGGGGACTAGCGGGGGGCGGGGGTATTTT
TRBV27	TRBJ2-5	TRBD2	NA	CASSLRVGGEETQYF	TGTGCCAGCAGTTTAAGGGTGGGGGGGGAGGAGACCCAGTACTTC
TRBV5-1	TRBJ1-6	NA	few	CASSLAARSPLHF	TGCGCCAGCAGCTTGGCTGCTCGGTCACCCCTCCACTTT
TRBV2	TRBJ1-1	TRBD1	few	CASSKQGATEAFF	TGTGCCAGCAGTAAACAGGGGGCCACTGAAGCTTTCTTT
TRBV7-9	TRBJ2-7	NA	NA	CASSLVQGPHYEQYF	TGTGCCAGCAGCTTAGTGCAGGGCCCTCACTACGAGCAGTACTTC
TRBV30	TRBJ2-3	NA	NA	CALGLKYTDTQYF	TGTGCTCTTGGACTGAAATACACAGATACGCAGTATTTT
TRBV6-5	TRBJ1-1	NA	few	CASSLTLNTEAFF	TGTGCCAGCAGTTTAACCCTAAACACTGAAGCTTTCTTT
TRBV9	TRBJ2-6	NA	NA	CASSAFGPYSGANVLTF	TGTGCCAGCAGCGCGTTTGGGCCGTACTCTGGGGCCAACGTCCTGACTTTC
TRBV11-2	TRBJ1-4	NA	NA	CASSDTKGVGEKLFF	TGTGCCAGCAGCGATACAAAGGGAGTAGGGGAAAAACTGTTTTTT
TRBV5-8	TRBJ1-6	NA	NA	CASRAGVGDSPLHF	TGTGCCAGCAGGGCAGGGGTCGGGGATTCACCCCTCCACTTT
TRBV7-2	TRBJ1-2	NA	NA	CASSLGQGYGYTF	TGTGCCAGCAGCTTAGGGCAGGGGTACGGCTACACCTTC
TRBV6-5	TRBJ2-1	TRBD2	NA	CASSAGTRGEQFF	TGTGCCAGCAGCGCCGGGACTAGGGGTGAGCAGTTCTTC
TRBV30	TRBJ1-1	TRBD1	NA	CAWRGQGRTEAFF	TGTGCCTGGAGAGGACAGGGGCGCACTGAAGCTTTCTTT